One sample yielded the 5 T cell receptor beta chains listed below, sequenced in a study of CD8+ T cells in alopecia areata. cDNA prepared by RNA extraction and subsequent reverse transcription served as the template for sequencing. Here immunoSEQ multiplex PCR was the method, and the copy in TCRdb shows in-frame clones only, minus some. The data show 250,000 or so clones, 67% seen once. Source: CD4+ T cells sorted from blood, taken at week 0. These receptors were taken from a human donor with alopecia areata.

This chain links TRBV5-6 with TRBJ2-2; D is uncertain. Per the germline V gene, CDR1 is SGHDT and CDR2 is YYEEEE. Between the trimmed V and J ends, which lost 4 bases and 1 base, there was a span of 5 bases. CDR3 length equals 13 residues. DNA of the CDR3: TGTGCCAGCAGCCCGAAGAACACCGGGGAGCTGTTTTTT. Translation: CASSPKNTGELFF.

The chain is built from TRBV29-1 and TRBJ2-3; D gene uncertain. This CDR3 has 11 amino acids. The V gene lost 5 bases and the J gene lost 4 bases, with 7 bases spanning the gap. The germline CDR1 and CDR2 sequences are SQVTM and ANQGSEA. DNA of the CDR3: TGCAGCGTTCCGTTGGCAGATACGCAGTATTTT. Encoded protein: CSVPLADTQYF.

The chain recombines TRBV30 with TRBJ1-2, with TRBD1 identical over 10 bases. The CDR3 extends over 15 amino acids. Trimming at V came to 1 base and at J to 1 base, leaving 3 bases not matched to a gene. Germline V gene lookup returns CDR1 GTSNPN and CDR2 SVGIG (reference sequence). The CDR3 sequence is CAWSERDRGNYGYTF. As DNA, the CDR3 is TGTGCCTGGAGTGAGCGGGACAGGGGTAACTATGGCTACACCTTC.

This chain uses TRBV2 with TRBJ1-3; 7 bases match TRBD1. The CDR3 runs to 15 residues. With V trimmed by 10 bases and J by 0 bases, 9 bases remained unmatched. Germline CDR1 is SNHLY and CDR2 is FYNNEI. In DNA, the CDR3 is TGTGCCACCCAGGCCCAGGGGGGCTCTGGAAACACCATATATTTT. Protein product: CATQAQGGSGNTIYF. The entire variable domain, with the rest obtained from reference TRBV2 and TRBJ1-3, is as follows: EPEVTQTPSHQVTQMGQEVILRCVPISNHLYFYWYRQILGQKVEFLVSFYNNEISEKSEIFDDQFSVERPDGSNFTLKIRSTKLEDSAMYFCATQAQGGSGNTIYFGEGSWLTVV.

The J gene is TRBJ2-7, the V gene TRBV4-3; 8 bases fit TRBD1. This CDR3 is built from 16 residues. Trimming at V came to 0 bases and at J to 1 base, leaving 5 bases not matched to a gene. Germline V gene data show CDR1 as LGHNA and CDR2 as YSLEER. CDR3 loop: CASSQDPGQASYEQYF. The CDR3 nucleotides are TGCGCCAGCAGCCAAGATCCGGGACAGGCTTCCTACGAGCAGTACTTC.